This T cell receptor (beta chain) is drawn from a study of cytomegalovirus exposure and HLA in healthy donors. In the case of this clone: Its antigen remains unidentified.

The PCR was carried out with 60 Vbeta primers and 13 Jbeta primers. Generated by immunoSEQ multiplex PCR, the TCRdb table keeps only in-frame clones and is missing some. Recorded for this sample: under 130,000 clones. Whole-study results and caveats: Most sequenced TCRs were rare (though some public TCRs occurred in many donors). Differences between HLA loci emerged in a later analysis of TCR association rates, with DRB1 most and HLA-C fewest. Later analysis suggested links between common viral pathogens and several top significant clusters.

Sequenced material: PBMCs. This sequence was found in a man aged 50-60 years in good health and CMV-seronegative.

Here the CDR3 DNA reads TGTGCCAGCAGCTCGGTGCGCGGGGGAGAGCACGACAATGAGCAGTTCTTC. Translated, it gives CASSSVRGGEHDNEQFF. The V call is TRBV7-9, the J call TRBJ2-1; 7 nucleotides match TRBD2. With V trimmed by 4 bases and J by 5 bases, 14 bases remained unmatched. Germline values: CDR1 SEHNR, CDR2 FQNEAQ (reference sequence). The CDR3 covers 17 residues.